The 6 T cell receptor beta chains presented below share a single source sample, sequenced in a study of T cell changes during pregnancy in multiple sclerosis. Sequenced by immunoSEQ multiplex PCR; TCRdb stores in-frame clones only, minus some. The profile covers about 40,000 clones, with roughly 88% appearing a single time and approximately 5.3% taken by the ten largest. Material: peripheral blood, obtained in the first trimester of pregnancy. These receptors were taken from a female donor in good health, enrolled as a control in a pregnancy study.

This chain connects TRBV25-1 to TRBJ2-1, with D perhaps matching TRBD2 (6 bases). With 4 bases removed from V and 2 bases from J, the gap between germline ends came to 18 bases. The CDR3 sequence is 17 residues long. The germline V gene encodes CDR1 MGHDK and CDR2 SYGVNS. In DNA, the CDR3 is TGTGCCAGCAGTGGCTCCCCCCGGGGGTTCGCCTACAATGAGCAGTTCTTC. Amino acids: CASSGSPRGFAYNEQFF.

The V call is TRBV7-2, the J call TRBJ2-1; the D gene is possibly TRBD2 (5 bases). The germline V and J ends were trimmed by 5 bases and 7 bases, with 18 bases remaining between them. Per the germline V gene, CDR1 is SGHTA and CDR2 is FQGNSA. The length of the CDR3 is 15 residues. The CDR3 sequence is CASSHWHVATNEQFF. Written as DNA, the CDR3 is TGTGCCAGCAGCCACTGGCATGTAGCGACGAATGAGCAGTTCTTC. Combining the CDR3 with reference TRBV7-2 and TRBJ2-1 gives the whole variable domain GAGVSQSPSNKVTEKGKDVELRCDPISGHTALYWYRQSLGQGLEFLIYFQGNSAPDKSGLPSDRFSAERTGGSVSTLTIQRTQQEDSAVYLCASSHWHVATNEQFFGPGTRLTVL.

This chain uses TRBV4-3 with TRBJ2-3; possibly TRBD1 for D (6 bases). Germline V CDR1 and CDR2: LGHNA, YSLEER. V was clipped by 1 base and J by 2 bases, with 13 bases between them. The CDR3 loop spans 16 amino acids. The CDR3 coding sequence is TGCGCCAGCAGCCAAGGTGGTGGGGGACACACAGATACGCAGTATTTT. This translates into CASSQGGGGHTDTQYF.

The table lists this clone with a few counts. The chain carries TRBV27 and TRBJ1-2; TRBD1 matches 7 bases. The CDR3 runs to 13 residues. V shed 3 bases, J shed 5 bases, and the junction held 3 bases outside the gene matches. Per germline, CDR1 MNHEY and CDR2 SMNVEV (reference sequence). CDR3 sequence reads: CASSFEGQYGYTF. DNA for the CDR3: TGTGCCAGCAGTTTCGAGGGACAGTATGGCTACACCTTC.

The chain combines TRBV7-2 with TRBJ2-7; TRBD1 matches at 8 bases. CDR1 and CDR2 from the germline V gene are SGHTA and FQGNSA. The CDR3 spans 13 residues. J gave up 4 bases and V 5 bases, and 4 bases lay outside the gene matches. CDR3 sequence reads: CASSIQGAYEQYF. In DNA, the CDR3 is TGTGCCAGCAGCATCCAGGGGGCTTACGAGCAGTACTTC.

This chain joins TRBV19 and TRBJ2-7; 9 positions match TRBD2. This CDR3 is 18 amino acids long. The germline V gene encodes CDR1 LNHDA and CDR2 SQIVND (reference sequence). V lost 3 bases, J lost 3 bases, and 15 bases stayed unmatched. CDR3 amino acids: CASSMISVAGGVVYEQYF. CDR3 in DNA: TGTGCCAGTAGTATGATCTCGGTGGCGGGGGGGGTTGTCTACGAGCAGTACTTC.